The clone carrying this T cell receptor beta chain was counted many times. Its antigen is as yet unknown. These data belong to a study of T-cell reconstitution after alpha-beta-depleted transplantation in children. The study, taken as a whole, reports: In some patients, recipient T cells and intrathymic progenitors surviving conditioning explained high day-60 diversity. About two months after transplant, alpha-beta T cells reportedly came from several hundred expanded graft clones.

Preparation of the TCRbeta library was carried out with unique molecular identifiers. A single record per CDR3 protein comes from TCRdb applying MiXCR to the PCR reads. The sample has about 600,000 distinct CDR3 sequences, about 21% seen once; the top ten hold around an eighth. The CDR3 length is 16 residues. The germline V gene encodes CDR1 MDHEN and CDR2 SYDVKM. V shed 2 bases and J shed 4 bases, with 15 bases lying between them. Sequencing was performed on PBMCs, mostly from graft donor cells, taken 360 days after TCRalphabeta/CD19-depleted stem cell transplant. This receptor was taken from a boy younger than two who had a stem cell transplant for acute myeloid leukemia, so the T cells may come from the graft donor. The chain is built from TRBV28 and TRBJ1-5, with a possible D match to TRBD1 (5 bases). Written as DNA, the CDR3 is TGTGCCAGCAGTTTAGGGGCCGCGGGCTATAATCAGCCCCAGCATTTT. As protein: CASSLGAAGYNQPQHF.